The sequence of this T cell receptor (beta chain) was determined in a study of T-cell memory formation after mild COVID-19. Study-level background: For the most part, TCR clusters were specific to one donor.

Study findings and constraints: Pre-infection memory harbored some responding clones, suggesting cross-reactive memory joined. The main location of contracting CD4+ clones was CM and EM, and that of contracting CD8+ clones was EMRA.

This CDR3 has 13 amino acids. The V gene's germline CDR1 is GTSNPN and CDR2 SVGIG (reference sequence). The ends were cut back, 0 bases at V and 8 bases at J, with 8 bases in the middle. Constant-segment primers were used for 5'RACE, and the resulting TCR alpha and TCR beta cDNA libraries carried sample barcodes and UMIs. TCRdb re-called the 5' RACE reads through MiXCR, storing one row per CDR3 protein. The table has around 340,000 distinct CDR3 sequences, around 13% seen once. This clonotype has just a few counts. Antigen unknown. The rearrangement joins TRBV30 to TRBJ1-6; D perhaps matches TRBD1 (5 bases). Sequenced input: PBMCs or a T cell subset sorted from them (not recorded which). The TCR was taken from a man aged 18 to 35 who had mild COVID-19 (a few samples of this study predate the infection). Cell type and time point are not known. CDR3 loop: CAWSVQEDSPLHF. Here the CDR3 DNA reads TGTGCCTGGAGTGTACAGGAGGATTCACCCCTCCACTTT.